This TCR delta chain was obtained from a study of gamma-delta chains in newborns, infants, children. Overall study: Polyclonal expansion of innate γδ T cells after birth follows microbial exposure.

In this sample, this clone turned up a few times. The junction differs from germline at one of its ends, possibly a read error. TCRdb made new clone calls on the reads using CATT. The sample has some 8,300 delta-chain clones, around 1.6% seen once. Germline V gene lookup returns CDR1 GEAIGNYY and CDR2 EKD. The length of the CDR3 is 21 residues. The chain carries TRDV2 and TRDJ1; no clear D gene. This clonotype was sampled from a child who was a newborn, infant or young child, either healthy, febrile or measles-vaccinated (not recorded which). Sequencing was performed on blood. The CDR3: CACDTSKKLRTPLLYTDKLIF. The CDR3 coding sequence is TGTGCCTGCGACACATCGAAGAAGCTGAGGACTCCTTTACTTTACACCGATAAACTCATCTTT.